Listed below are T cell receptor beta chains from one sample, sequenced in a study of cytomegalovirus exposure and HLA in healthy donors. Measured with immunoSEQ multiplex PCR; TCRdb has only the in-frame clones, and not every one. This repertoire shows 150,000 to 160,000 clones, 82% found once; its top ten account for under 7.5%. Sample: PBMCs. Receptors originate from a woman aged 50 to 60 in good health and CMV-seropositive. Each CDR3 is given with its conserved first and last residue. D genes are given only for firm matches. Size is omitted from some rows. Given values are once, few, many or a class for expanded clones.

v_call,j_call,clone_size,d_call,cdr3_aa,cdr3_nt
TRBV2,TRBJ2-3,.,.,CASSELRETDTQYF,TGTGCCAGCAGTGAATTGCGGGAAACAGATACGCAGTATTTT
TRBV5-1,TRBJ2-7,.,TRBD1,CASSLVQGAYEQYF,TGCGCCAGCAGCTTGGTACAGGGGGCATACGAGCAGTACTTC
TRBV5-1,TRBJ1-5,few,TRBD1,CASRDGTGDGQPQHF,TGCGCCAGCAGGGACGGGACAGGGGACGGACAGCCCCAGCATTTT
TRBV5-1,TRBJ2-3,.,.,CASRRGDTQYF,TGCGCCAGCAGGCGAGGAGATACGCAGTATTTT
TRBV25-1,TRBJ2-3,.,TRBD2,CASSEWGGTSADTQYF,TGTGCCAGCAGTGAATGGGGCGGGACTAGCGCAGATACGCAGTATTTT
TRBV5-1,TRBJ2-2,.,TRBD2,CASSLAGAHTGELLF,TGCGCCAGCAGCTTAGCGGGGGCTCACACCGGGGAGCTGCTTTTT
TRBV4-3,TRBJ1-6,once,.,CASSLAVGSPLHF,TGCGCCAGCAGCCTAGCGGTCGGCTCACCCCTCCACTTT
TRBV14,TRBJ2-7,.,TRBD1,CASSRQGQGTYEQYF,TGTGCCAGCAGCCGGCAGGGACAGGGGACCTACGAGCAGTACTTC
TRBV10-3,TRBJ2-3,.,TRBD1,CAISESTGFGRDTQYF,TGTGCCATCAGTGAGTCGACAGGGTTCGGTCGGGATACGCAGTATTTT
TRBV2,TRBJ2-1,.,TRBD1,CASKKGAIGYNEQFF,TGTGCCAGCAAGAAGGGGGCTATCGGCTACAATGAGCAGTTCTTC
TRBV4-1,TRBJ1-4,few,.,CASSQAPQGFEKLFF,TGCGCCAGCAGCCAAGCTCCACAGGGCTTTGAAAAACTGTTTTTT
TRBV9,TRBJ2-3,.,.,CASSGDRGFVTDTQYF,TGTGCCAGCAGCGGAGATCGGGGGTTCGTCACAGATACGCAGTATTTT
TRBV11-3,TRBJ2-2,.,.,CASSLSSNTGELFF,TGTGCCAGCAGCTTAAGCTCGAACACCGGGGAGCTGTTTTTT
TRBV6-6,TRBJ1-1,.,.,CASSYSKSRSAFF,TGTGCCAGCAGTTACTCGAAGTCGAGGAGTGCTTTCTTT
TRBV4-3,TRBJ2-7,.,TRBD1,CASSLGTGGAEQYF,TGCGCCAGCAGCCTCGGGACAGGGGGGGCCGAGCAGTACTTC
TRBV19,TRBJ2-1,.,TRBD1,CASSPGQGAYNEQFF,TGTGCCAGTAGTCCTGGACAGGGAGCGTACAATGAGCAGTTCTTC
TRBV27,TRBJ1-4,.,.,CASSPGGGLGEKLFF,TGTGCCAGCAGTCCCGGTGGGGGCCTTGGGGAAAAACTGTTTTTT